This entry lists 30 T cell receptor beta chains sequenced from one sample in a study of cytomegalovirus exposure and HLA in healthy donors. Researchers ran the PCR with 60 Vbeta and 13 Jbeta primers. Only in-frame clones appear in the TCRdb table, and some are missing; sequencing was by immunoSEQ multiplex PCR. Of around 180,000 clones detected, about four fifths appear once; the ten largest clones hold approximately 6.8%. The material sequenced was PBMCs. The origin of the receptors is a young man in good health and CMV-seropositive.

The rearrangement uses TRBV27 and TRBJ2-1; D is perhaps TRBD1 or TRBD2 (5 bases each). The ends were cut back, 10 bases at V and 7 bases at J, with 14 bases in the middle. The CDR3 has 12 residues. In germline, CDR1 is MNHEY, CDR2 SMNVEV (reference sequence). CDR3 protein: CATREIENEQFF. The CDR3 DNA is TGTGCCACCAGGGAGATAGAGAATGAGCAGTTCTTC.

V usage is TRBV7-2 and J usage is TRBJ1-1; the match to TRBD1 covers 7 bases. V lost 3 bases and J lost 10; bases outside the gene matches: 5. The germline CDR1 and CDR2 sequences are SGHTA and FQGNSA. The CDR3 spans 12 residues. The CDR3 sequence is CASSLATGLAFF. The CDR3 region has the DNA TGTGCCAGCAGCTTGGCGACAGGGCTAGCTTTCTTT.

The chain links TRBV5-1 to TRBJ2-3, with 8 positions matching TRBD2. The germline V gene encodes CDR1 SGHRS and CDR2 YFSETQ. CDR3 length: 15 residues. The V gene end was trimmed by 6 bases and the J gene end by 3 bases; junction bases not matched to a gene: 9. The CDR3, as DNA: TGCGCCAGCAATAAGGTCGGGGGGGCGACAGATACGCAGTATTTT. It translates to CASNKVGGATDTQYF.

The chain is built from TRBV9 and TRBJ1-6; 7 bases map to TRBD1. CDR3 size: 15 residues. Unmatched junction bases numbered 9, after V lost 6 bases and J lost 6 bases. Germline V lookup: CDR1 SGDLS, CDR2 YYNGEE. The CDR3 DNA sequence: TGTGCCAGCACCGACTACAGGGGCAGTAATTCACCCCTCCACTTT. Protein sequence: CASTDYRGSNSPLHF.

J is TRBJ2-7 and V is TRBV5-1, with D perhaps TRBD2 (5 bases). The CDR3 runs 15 residues. Trimming shortened V by 7 bases and J by 2 bases, and 19 bases separated the two germline ends. The germline CDR1 and CDR2 sequences are SGHRS and YFSETQ. CDR3 bases: TGCGCCAGCCGGACTGATGAAGCCAGTGCCTACGAGCAGTACTTC. Translating it yields CASRTDEASAYEQYF.

The chain recombines TRBV4-2 with TRBJ1-6; D remains ambiguous. Germline loops: CDR1 LGHNA, CDR2 YNFKEQ. V was clipped by 0 bases and J by 6 bases, with 15 bases between them. The CDR3 is made up of 17 amino acids. CDR3 region: CASSQEIPGLSNSPLHF. CDR3 bases: TGTGCCAGCAGCCAAGAAATCCCGGGATTGAGTAATTCACCCCTCCACTTT.

This clone was recorded once. The sample carries other DNA sequences with the same CDR3. CDR3 coding DNA: TGTGCCAGCAGCCAAAAAGAGACCCAGTACTTC. Translation: CASSQKETQYF. The V and J genes are TRBV7-2 and TRBJ2-5; D call uncertain. The germline V gene has CDR1 SGHTA and CDR2 FQGNSA. Trimming took off 5 bases at V and 3 bases at J, with 4 bases between the two ends. The CDR3 is 11 residues long.

The chain is built from TRBV7-3 and TRBJ2-5, with TRBD2 identical over 13 bases. The germline gives CDR1 SGHTA, CDR2 FQGTGA. The CDR3 is made up of 16 amino acids. With 5 bases clipped from V and 1 base from J, the junction kept 4 bases outside the gene matches. The CDR3: CASSTGLAGAQETQYF. In DNA, the CDR3 is TGTGCCAGCAGCACAGGACTAGCGGGAGCCCAAGAGACCCAGTACTTC.

The CDR3, as DNA: TGCGCCAGCACCCCAGCGGGAACCGCCACAGATACGCAGTATTTT. Amino acid sequence: CASTPAGTATDTQYF. This chain uses TRBV10-2 with TRBJ2-3, with TRBD2 matching over 7 bases. CDR1 and CDR2 (germline): WSHSY, SAAADI. CDR3 size: 15 residues. V was clipped by 7 bases and J by 2 bases; unmatched bases: 9.

V gene TRBV28 combines with J gene TRBJ1-4, with a tentative D call TRBD1 (6 bases). Trimming cost V 6 bases and J 7 bases, with 15 bases left between them. The CDR3 is made up of 14 amino acids. The germline V gene encodes CDR1 MDHEN and CDR2 SYDVKM. CDR3 DNA sequence: TGTGCCAGCAGATGGGACACCTTACGTGAAAAACTGTTTTTT. Protein product: CASRWDTLREKLFF.

This chain links TRBV6-1 with TRBJ1-1; possibly TRBD1 for D (5 bases). Per the germline V gene, CDR1 is MNHNS and CDR2 is SASEGT. V shed 1 base and J shed 10 bases, with 16 bases lying between them. The CDR3 totals 14 residues. The CDR3: CASSEVSRASRAFF. The CDR3 nucleotides read TGTGCCAGCAGTGAAGTTTCCAGGGCTTCGAGAGCTTTCTTT.

This chain joins TRBV5-1 and TRBJ2-1; D may be TRBD1 (6 bases). The V end was cut by 4 bases, the J end by 3 bases, with 14 bases between. The CDR3 runs 15 residues. CDR1 SGHRS and CDR2 YFSETQ come from the germline V gene. The DNA of the CDR3 is TGCGCCAGCAGCCCAGGACAGATTAACTACAATGAGCAGTTCTTC. Its translation is CASSPGQINYNEQFF.

Note on this clone: Other DNA sequences in the same sample also yield this CDR3. The rearrangement links TRBV30 to TRBJ2-5; D unclear. Germline CDR1 GTSNPN, CDR2 SVGIG (reference sequence). This CDR3 has 13 amino acids. V lost 0 bases, J lost 1 base, and 6 bases lay in between. The CDR3 region is CAWSVRSQETQYF. Written as DNA, the CDR3 is TGTGCCTGGAGTGTGAGGAGCCAAGAGACCCAGTACTTC.

This chain joins TRBV13 and TRBJ2-7, with 12 bases aligning to TRBD2. This CDR3 comprises 16 residues. From germline, CDR1 is PRHDT and CDR2 FYEKMQ (reference sequence). V trimming: 4 bases; J trimming: 2 bases; junction bases outside the gene matches: 6. For the CDR3, the DNA is TGTGCCAGCAGCTCAAGCGGACTAGCGGGGACCTACGAGCAGTACTTC. Protein product: CASSSSGLAGTYEQYF.

The V gene is TRBV5-5, the J gene TRBJ1-6; D possibly corresponds to TRBD1 (5 bases). The CDR3 loop spans 16 amino acids. The germline V gene encodes CDR1 SGHKS and CDR2 YYEKEE (reference sequence). Deletions cut 4 bases from V and 4 bases from J, with 15 bases between. The CDR3 protein is CASSPGVGGYNSPLHF. The CDR3 DNA reads as TGTGCCAGCAGCCCGGGGGTGGGAGGGTATAATTCACCCCTCCACTTT.

This chain uses TRBV28 with TRBJ2-7, with TRBD1 identical over 7 bases. The CDR3 is 12 residues long. Looked up from germline, CDR1 is MDHEN and CDR2 is SYDVKM. After removal of 4 bases from V and 5 bases from J, the junction contained 2 bases not matched to a gene. The CDR3 coding sequence is TGTGCCAGCAGTTCGGGACAGCACGAGCAGTACTTC. Residues: CASSSGQHEQYF.

The rearrangement joins TRBV19 to TRBJ2-6; D is unresolved. The CDR3 is 15 residues long. Trimming removed 3 bases from V and 2 bases from J, with 8 bases in between. CDR1 and CDR2 (germline): LNHDA, SQIVND (reference sequence). For the CDR3, the DNA is TGTGCCAGTAGTATCCCCTTTCCTGGGGCCAACGTCCTGACTTTC. Translated: CASSIPFPGANVLTF.

This chain links TRBV19 with TRBJ1-1; D not certain. The CDR3 sequence is 17 residues long. The V gene's germline CDR1 is LNHDA and CDR2 SQIVND (reference sequence). V gave up 9 bases and J gave up 0 bases, with 23 bases separating them. DNA of the CDR3: TGTGCCAGCAGTCAGTGGGCGGGCCTCGCAGTGAACACTGAAGCTTTCTTT. Protein sequence: CASSQWAGLAVNTEAFF.

J is TRBJ2-3 and V is TRBV7-9; D might be TRBD1 (7 bases). Germline V gene sequence: CDR1 SEHNR, CDR2 FQNEAQ (reference sequence). V gave up 5 bases and J gave up 6 bases, with 15 bases separating them. The length of the CDR3 is 14 residues. The CDR3 sequence: CASSVTGRWDTQYF. The CDR3 DNA is TGTGCCAGCAGCGTGACAGGGAGGTGGGATACGCAGTATTTT.

Concerning this clone: This same CDR3 is encoded by further DNA sequences in the sample. V usage is TRBV6-5 and J usage is TRBJ1-2; 12 bases fit TRBD1. Germline values: CDR1 MNHEY, CDR2 SVGAGI. After removal of 6 bases from V and 8 bases from J, the junction contained 7 bases not matched to a gene. This CDR3 region has 14 residues. In DNA, the CDR3 is TGTGCCAGCAGCCGTGGGACAGGGGGCTACGGCTACACCTTC. This encodes CASSRGTGGYGYTF.

The chain uses TRBV19 and TRBJ2-7; 11 bases line up with TRBD1. This CDR3 has 15 residues. V lost 5 bases, J lost 4 bases, and 7 bases stayed unmatched. The germline gives CDR1 LNHDA, CDR2 SQIVND (reference sequence). As DNA, the CDR3 is TGTGCCAGTAGTTCCGCCGGGACAGGGGGGTACGAGCAGTACTTC. It yields the protein CASSSAGTGGYEQYF.

The rearrangement joins TRBV11-3 to TRBJ2-2, with D maybe TRBD2 (6 bases). The CDR3 runs to 14 residues. Germline V gives CDR1 SGHNT, CDR2 YENEEA. V was cut by 1 base and J by 5 bases, with 8 bases left in between. In DNA, the CDR3 is TGTGCCAGCAGCTTAGGGGGGAGGACCGGGGAGCTGTTTTTT. This codes for CASSLGGRTGELFF. The whole variable domain, filled in from reference TRBV11-3 and TRBJ2-2, reads EAGVVQSPRYKIIEKKQPVAFWCNPISGHNTLYWYLQNLGQGPELLIRYENEEAVDDSQLPKDRFSAERLKGVDSTLKIQPAELGDSAVYLCASSLGGRTGELFFGEGSRLTVL.

The chain joins TRBV27 to TRBJ2-3; 7 positions agree with TRBD2. The germline V gene encodes CDR1 MNHEY and CDR2 SMNVEV (reference sequence). CDR3 length: 14 residues. Germline trimming cut 10 bases from V and 2 bases from J; bases unmatched to any gene: 9. CDR3 nucleotides: TGTGCCACGAAGGTGGGACTATTCACAGATACGCAGTATTTT. Amino acids: CATKVGLFTDTQYF.

The gene calls are TRBV19 and TRBJ2-2; D is unclear. V was shortened by 3 bases and J by 2 bases, with 10 bases between the two germline ends. The CDR3 spans 15 residues. Germline lookup yields CDR1 LNHDA and CDR2 SQIVND (reference sequence). The chain's CDR3 is CASSISASNTGELFF. In nucleotides, the CDR3 is TGTGCCAGTAGTATTTCCGCGAGTAACACCGGGGAGCTGTTTTTT. The full variable domain, completed using reference TRBV19 and TRBJ2-2, is DGGITQSPKYLFRKEGQNVTLSCEQNLNHDAMYWYRQDPGQGLRLIYYSQIVNDFQKGDIAEGYSVSREKKESFPLTVTSAQKNPTAFYLCASSISASNTGELFFGEGSRLTVL.

The chain has TRBV2 and TRBJ2-2, with 7 bases fitting TRBD1. Trimming at V came to 6 bases and at J to 2 bases, leaving 12 bases not matched to a gene. The CDR3 runs 17 residues. CDR1 is SNHLY and CDR2 is FYNNEI in the germline V gene. CDR3 bases: TGTGCCAGCAGCGACATAAACAGGGGCCCTAACACCGGGGAGCTGTTTTTT. Protein product: CASSDINRGPNTGELFF. The full variable domain, in which reference TRBV2 and TRBJ2-2 provide the parts outside the CDR3, is EPEVTQTPSHQVTQMGQEVILRCVPISNHLYFYWYRQILGQKVEFLVSFYNNEISEKSEIFDDQFSVERPDGSNFTLKIRSTKLEDSAMYFCASSDINRGPNTGELFFGEGSRLTVL.

The chain employs TRBV11-2 and TRBJ2-5, with TRBD2 matching 8 bases. This CDR3 comprises 15 residues. V was pared by 5 bases and J by 0 bases, with 5 bases of the junction left unmatched. CDR1 and CDR2 (germline): SGHAT, FQNNGV. The CDR3 DNA sequence: TGTGCCAGCAGCAGTAGCGGGGTGGACCAAGAGACCCAGTACTTC. Its translation is CASSSSGVDQETQYF.

The chain couples TRBV6-4 to TRBJ1-1; D gene unclear. Germline V gene sequence: CDR1 MRHNA, CDR2 SNTAGT. Trimming left V 5 bases short and J 3 bases short, with 13 bases between. The CDR3 contains 14 residues. The CDR3 here is CASSPTFRHTEAFF. CDR3 sequence (DNA): TGTGCCAGCAGTCCGACATTCCGGCACACTGAAGCTTTCTTT.

The V gene is TRBV5-8, the J gene TRBJ2-5; no reliable D call. CDR1 and CDR2 (germline): SGHTS, YDEGEE. The CDR3 sequence is 14 residues long. Trimming left V 2 bases short and J 5 bases short, with 13 bases between. In DNA, the CDR3 is TGTGCCAGCAGCTTTGGTATCGACGGGGAGACCCAGTACTTC. Its protein is CASSFGIDGETQYF. Full variable domain (missing parts from reference TRBV5-8 and TRBJ2-5): EAGVTQSPTHLIKTRGQQATLRCSPISGHTSVYWYQQALGLGLQFLLWYDEGEERNRGNFPPRFSGRQFPNYSSELNVNALELEDSALYLCASSFGIDGETQYFGPGTRLLVL.

This rearrangement joins TRBV10-2 to TRBJ2-1; weak D call: TRBD2 (6 bases). CDR1 and CDR2 (germline): WSHSY, SAAADI. Trimming stripped 0 bases from V and 6 bases from J, with 12 bases between. The CDR3 has 15 amino acids. The CDR3 DNA sequence: TGCGCCAGCAGTGAGTCGGGGCTAGCGTTCAATGAGCAGTTCTTC. Translation gives CASSESGLAFNEQFF.

The gene calls are TRBV27 and TRBJ2-1, with D possibly matching TRBD2 (5 bases). Per germline, CDR1 MNHEY and CDR2 SMNVEV (reference sequence). This CDR3 comprises 16 residues. The V end lost 2 bases, the J end lost 4 bases, and 15 bases lay between the germline ends. As DNA, the CDR3 is TGTGCCAGCAGTTTAGTGCCACCCTCGGGGTACAATGAGCAGTTCTTC. This gives the protein CASSLVPPSGYNEQFF.